This T cell receptor beta chain originates from a study of early T cells in non-severe SARS-CoV-2 infection. Study-wide context: Sequencing targeted bulk RNA from unsorted whole blood, leaving chains unpaired.

This clonotype showed up just a few times. Antigen: not known. Study-wide results and caveats: VDJdb matches were skewed toward anti-spike CD8 T cell responses.

Unique molecular identifiers were affixed to single, distinct cDNA molecules. TCRdb reanalysed the 5' RACE reads using MiXCR and keeps one entry per CDR3 protein. The table includes approximately 65,000 distinct CDR3 sequences, around 14% detected once. The CDR3 loop spans 15 amino acids. The ends lost 4 bases at V and 1 base at J; junction bases unmatched: 2. CDR1 SGHRS and CDR2 YFSETQ come from the germline V gene. The clonotype comes from an adult who was a healthcare worker with PCR-confirmed SARS-CoV-2 infection or an uninfected control (not recorded which). V is TRBV5-1 and J is TRBJ1-4; TRBD1 matches at 9 bases. The sequenced material came from whole blood. This CDR3 is CASSQGQGTNEKLFF. In nucleotides, the CDR3 is TGCGCCAGCAGCCAGGGACAGGGAACTAATGAAAAACTGTTTTTT.